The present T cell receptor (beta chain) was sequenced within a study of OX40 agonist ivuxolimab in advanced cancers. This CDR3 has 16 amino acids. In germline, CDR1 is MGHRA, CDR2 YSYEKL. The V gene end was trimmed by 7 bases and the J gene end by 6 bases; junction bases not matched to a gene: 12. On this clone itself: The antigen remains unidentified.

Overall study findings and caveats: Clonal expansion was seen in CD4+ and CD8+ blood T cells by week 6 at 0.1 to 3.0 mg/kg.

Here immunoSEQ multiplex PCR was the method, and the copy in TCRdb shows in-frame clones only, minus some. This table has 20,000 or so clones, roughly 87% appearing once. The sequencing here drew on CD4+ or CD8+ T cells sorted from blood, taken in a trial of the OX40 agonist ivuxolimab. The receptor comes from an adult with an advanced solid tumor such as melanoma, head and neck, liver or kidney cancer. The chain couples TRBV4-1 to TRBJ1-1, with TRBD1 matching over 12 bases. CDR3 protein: CASTTGTGGFWAEAFF. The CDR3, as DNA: TGCGCCAGCACCACCGGGACAGGGGGCTTCTGGGCTGAAGCTTTCTTT.